One T cell receptor beta chain is described in this entry. Its matching antigen is unknown. These data belong to a study of monozygotic twins with cystic fibrosis. General study points: In 13 of 16 pairs, V gene usage was closest to the co-twin's.

Sequencing was performed with immunoSEQ multiplex PCR; in TCRdb, only in-frame clones are kept and a portion is missing. Of about 36,000 clones listed, over 75% are singletons. Per the germline V gene, CDR1 is MNHEY and CDR2 is SMNVEV (reference sequence). The CDR3 consists of 13 residues. Trimming pared 3 bases from V and 6 bases from J, leaving 9 bases between. This rearrangement joins TRBV27 to TRBJ1-5; the D is unclear. The sequenced sample was blood. The sequence was collected from a girl aged 2 to 9 with cystic fibrosis. In nucleotides, the CDR3 is TGTGCCAGCAGTTTGTTCTTGGGTCAGCCCCAGCATTTT. This gives the protein CASSLFLGQPQHF.